This record looks at one T cell receptor (beta chain) sequence and its context. This entry belongs to a study of blood T cell repertoires in COVID-19. Overall study context: There were acute and convalescent COVID-19 samples, and they came from the United States, Italy and Spain. T cells, B-cell-depleted T cells, or PBMCs supplied cDNA or gDNA.

In the authors' methods: Nucleated cell number was recorded as an estimate derived from reference gene primer amplification. Libraries were prepared by immunoSEQ multiplex PCR; TCRdb keeps only in-frame clonotypes and omits some of them. The V and J calls and clone size come from that table; D and trimming were worked out from the DNA. The data hold 200,000 to 250,000 clones, with approximately 84% observed a single time. This sequence was found in a woman in her twenties or thirties who had recovered from COVID-19. The material sequenced was peripheral blood.

The CDR3 loop reads CASSLQGGTDTQYF. CDR3 nucleotide sequence: TGCGCCAGCAGCCTACAGGGGGGCACAGATACGCAGTATTTT. J is TRBJ2-3 and V is TRBV4-3, with 8 bases that match TRBD1. CDR1 is LGHNA, CDR2 YSLEER, per germline. The ends lost 4 bases at V and 1 base at J; junction bases unmatched: 1. The length of the CDR3 is 14 residues.